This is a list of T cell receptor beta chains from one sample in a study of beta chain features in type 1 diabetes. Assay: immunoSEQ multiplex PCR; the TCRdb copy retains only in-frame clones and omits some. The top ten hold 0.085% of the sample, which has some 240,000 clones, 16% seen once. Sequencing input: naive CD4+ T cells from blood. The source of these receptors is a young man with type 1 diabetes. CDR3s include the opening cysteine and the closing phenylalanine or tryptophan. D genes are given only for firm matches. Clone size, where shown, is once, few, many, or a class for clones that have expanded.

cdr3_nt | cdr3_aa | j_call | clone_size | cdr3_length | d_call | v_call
TGTGCCAGCAGTTTACCGACTGGACTTAGCTCCTACGAGCAGTACTTC | CASSLPTGLSSYEQYF | TRBJ2-7 | few | 16 | . | TRBV28
TGCGCCAGCAGCCAACGGACAGGCCCCACCGGGGAGCTGTTTTTT | CASSQRTGPTGELFF | TRBJ2-2 | . | 15 | TRBD1 | TRBV4-3
TGTGCCAGCGGTCCGATAGCCAAAAACATTCAGTACTTC | CASGPIAKNIQYF | TRBJ2-4 | . | 13 | . | TRBV2
TGTGCCAGCAGTCGACAGGGAACGGAGACCCAGTACTTC | CASSRQGTETQYF | TRBJ2-5 | . | 13 | TRBD1 | TRBV28
TGTGCCAGCTCACAAACTAGCGGCTCCTACGAGCAGTACTTC | CASSQTSGSYEQYF | TRBJ2-7 | few | 14 | TRBD2 | TRBV18
TGTGCCAGCAGCTTAGAGGGGTATGGCTACACCTTC | CASSLEGYGYTF | TRBJ1-2 | . | 12 | . | TRBV7-9
TGTGCCAGCAGCTTGGGACAGGCTGGGGAGACCCAGTACTTC | CASSLGQAGETQYF | TRBJ2-5 | . | 14 | TRBD1 | TRBV7-2
TGTGCCAGCAGCGTAGCTGTAGGGACAGATACGCAGTATTTT | CASSVAVGTDTQYF | TRBJ2-3 | few | 14 | . | TRBV9
TGTGCCAGCAGCTTGCAGGGGTTACTAGCCAAAAACATTCAGTACTTC | CASSLQGLLAKNIQYF | TRBJ2-4 | . | 16 | . | TRBV7-9
TGTGCCAGCAGCACCCGACAGCCCCAAGAGACCCAGTACTTC | CASSTRQPQETQYF | TRBJ2-5 | few | 14 | . | TRBV7-2
TGCGCCAGCAGCTTTCTTCAAGCCGGGGCCAACGTCCTGACTTTC | CASSFLQAGANVLTF | TRBJ2-6 | few | 15 | . | TRBV5-1
TGTGCCACCAGCAGAGGGCTAGCCTACGAGCAGTACTTC | CATSRGLAYEQYF | TRBJ2-7 | . | 13 | . | TRBV15
TGTGCCAGCAGTTACAACTACGAGCAGTACTTC | CASSYNYEQYF | TRBJ2-7 | . | 11 | . | TRBV27
TGTGCCAGCACGCGCCTCGGGGGGTCCTACGAGCAGTACTTC | CASTRLGGSYEQYF | TRBJ2-7 | . | 14 | TRBD2 | TRBV7-9
TGTGCCAGCAGTTTTAGTTCGGACCTACGTGTCGAGCAGTACTTC | CASSFSSDLRVEQYF | TRBJ2-7 | few | 15 | . | TRBV27
TGTGCCACCAGCAGAGATTATGGACAGGGGGCGGCAGATACGCAGTATTTT | CATSRDYGQGAADTQYF | TRBJ2-3 | . | 17 | TRBD1 | TRBV15
TGCGCCAGCCGGAGACAGCAAGAGACCCAGTACTTC | CASRRQQETQYF | TRBJ2-5 | . | 12 | . | TRBV5-1
TGTGCCAGCTCAGGGTCGGGACAGGGGGCCAACGAGCAGTACTTC | CASSGSGQGANEQYF | TRBJ2-7 | . | 15 | TRBD1 | TRBV7-3
TGTGCCAGCACCCCGGTCGACGAGCAGTACTTC | CASTPVDEQYF | TRBJ2-7 | few | 11 | . | TRBV7-9
TGCGCCAGCAGGGCAGGCGAGACCCAGTACTTC | CASRAGETQYF | TRBJ2-5 | . | 11 | . | TRBV5-1
TGTGCCAGCAGTTACTCTTACCCGGTGGGTTATGGCTACACCTTC | CASSYSYPVGYGYTF | TRBJ1-2 | . | 15 | . | TRBV6-6
TGTGCCAGTAGTATCCAGGAGGTTGTCGATGGCTACACCTTC | CASSIQEVVDGYTF | TRBJ1-2 | . | 14 | . | TRBV19
TGCAGCGTTAGGTACTTCGGACCGGCCACTCAGCAGTACTTC | CSVRYFGPATQQYF | TRBJ2-7 | . | 14 | . | TRBV29-1
TGTGCCACCAGCAGAGATCTCGAAATGCGGTTCTTC | CATSRDLEMRFF | TRBJ2-1 | . | 12 | . | TRBV15
TGTGCCAGCAGCGTAGGCACTAGCGGGAGAGTTCTAACCGGGGAGCTGTTTTTT | CASSVGTSGRVLTGELFF | TRBJ2-2 | few | 18 | TRBD2 | TRBV9
TGCAGCGTCGGACAGGGGTCCCTCTATGGCTACACCTTC | CSVGQGSLYGYTF | TRBJ1-2 | few | 13 | TRBD1 | TRBV29-1
TGCAGCGTTGAGAGGCTTCTAGCCAAAAACATTCAGTACTTC | CSVERLLAKNIQYF | TRBJ2-4 | few | 14 | . | TRBV29-1
TGTGCCAGCGGGGGGTCTCAGCACTATGGCTACACCTTC | CASGGSQHYGYTF | TRBJ1-2 | . | 13 | . | TRBV9
TGCGCCAGCAGCGCCTGGGGAGCGGGAGTGGAGACCCAGTACTTC | CASSAWGAGVETQYF | TRBJ2-5 | . | 15 | TRBD2 | TRBV5-1
TGTGCCAGCAGTGATTCTAGCGGGAGCTCTTCCTACAATGAGCAGTTCTTC | CASSDSSGSSSYNEQFF | TRBJ2-1 | . | 17 | TRBD2 | TRBV25-1
TGTGCCATCAGTTCCGGGACAGGGTACAATGAGCAGTTCTTC | CAISSGTGYNEQFF | TRBJ2-1 | . | 14 | TRBD1 | TRBV10-3
TGCAGCGTTGCGGACAGGATGAACACTGAAGCTTTCTTT | CSVADRMNTEAFF | TRBJ1-1 | few | 13 | TRBD1 | TRBV29-1
TGTGCCAGCGGTTACTACGAGCAGTACTTC | CASGYYEQYF | TRBJ2-7 | . | 10 | . | TRBV27
TGCGCCAGCAGTCTTCTGGACGGGGCCTACGAGCAGTACTTC | CASSLLDGAYEQYF | TRBJ2-7 | few | 14 | . | TRBV5-1
TGTGCCAGCATCCTTGGCGGAACCTACAATGAGCAGTTCTTC | CASILGGTYNEQFF | TRBJ2-1 | few | 14 | . | TRBV2
TGTGCCAGCAGCCTTCTAGCGGCCTCCTACAATGAGCAGTTCTTC | CASSLLAASYNEQFF | TRBJ2-1 | few | 15 | TRBD2 | TRBV7-8
TGTGCCAGCAGTTCTACATACAATGAGCAGTTCTTC | CASSSTYNEQFF | TRBJ2-1 | . | 12 | . | TRBV28
TGTGCCAGCAGCCAAGAGGGGGACAGGGGCAACATTCAGTACTTC | CASSQEGDRGNIQYF | TRBJ2-4 | few | 15 | TRBD1 | TRBV4-2
TGTGCCTGGGCCCCGACAGGGGGCACTGAAGCTTTCTTT | CAWAPTGGTEAFF | TRBJ1-1 | few | 13 | TRBD1 | TRBV30
TGTGCCACCAGCAGAGATCAGACAGGGGGTGGTGAAAAACTGTTTTTT | CATSRDQTGGGEKLFF | TRBJ1-4 | few | 16 | TRBD1 | TRBV15
TGTGCCAGCAGTCCCCCGGGAGGTCAGCCCCAGCATTTT | CASSPPGGQPQHF | TRBJ1-5 | few | 13 | . | TRBV7-9
TGTGCCAGCAGTTTATACGGGACAGCCGGAGGTGGCTACACCTTC | CASSLYGTAGGGYTF | TRBJ1-2 | . | 15 | TRBD1 | TRBV27
TGTGCCAGCAGTTTTAGCGGGAGGGGTAGGTTCAATGAGCAGTTCTTC | CASSFSGRGRFNEQFF | TRBJ2-1 | . | 16 | TRBD2 | TRBV28
TGTGCTAGTGGTTTGGGTCTACCAGGCTATGGCTACACCTTC | CASGLGLPGYGYTF | TRBJ1-2 | . | 14 | . | TRBV12-5
TGTGCCAGCAGTCGGAGGACTTTGATACAAGAGACCCAGTACTTC | CASSRRTLIQETQYF | TRBJ2-5 | . | 15 | . | TRBV7-2
TGTGCCATCAGCCGCGGCGCAGGACGAAACAATGAGCAGTTCTTC | CAISRGAGRNNEQFF | TRBJ2-1 | . | 15 | . | TRBV10-3
TGTGCCAGCACCTCCTCGACAGGGAAAAACATTCAGTACTTC | CASTSSTGKNIQYF | TRBJ2-4 | few | 14 | TRBD1 | TRBV9
TGCGCCAGCAGCCAAGCCCAGAGGGAGACCCAGTACTTC | CASSQAQRETQYF | TRBJ2-5 | . | 13 | . | TRBV4-1
TGTGCCAGCAGCGTAGCGTCAGATACGCAGTATTTT | CASSVASDTQYF | TRBJ2-3 | few | 12 | . | TRBV9
TGTGCCAGCGGGACTAGCGGGAGTGGGTACATTCAGTACTTC | CASGTSGSGYIQYF | TRBJ2-4 | few | 14 | TRBD2 | TRBV27
TGTGCCAGCAGTACAAGACAGGGTCGAACCTACAATGAGCAGTTCTTC | CASSTRQGRTYNEQFF | TRBJ2-1 | . | 16 | TRBD1 | TRBV27
TGCGCCAGCAGCCAAGTAGACAGGGGGGTAGAGACCCAGTACTTC | CASSQVDRGVETQYF | TRBJ2-5 | . | 15 | TRBD1 | TRBV4-1
TGCAGCGTTGAGGGCGTTGGGACAGGGGGTTTCAATGAGCAGTTCTTC | CSVEGVGTGGFNEQFF | TRBJ2-1 | . | 16 | TRBD1 | TRBV29-1
TGTGCCAGCAGCCAAGATTTGTACAATGAGCAGTTCTTC | CASSQDLYNEQFF | TRBJ2-1 | few | 13 | . | TRBV14
TGTGCCAGCAGCTCCAACCCTAGCGGGGCCAGCTCCTACAATGAGCAGTTCTTC | CASSSNPSGASSYNEQFF | TRBJ2-1 | . | 18 | TRBD2 | TRBV13
TGTGCCAGCACCTTTTTAGCGGGTACCACAGATACGCAGTATTTT | CASTFLAGTTDTQYF | TRBJ2-3 | . | 15 | TRBD2 | TRBV9
TGTGCCAGCAGCCTAGACGGACAGAGCTTAAACATTCAGTACTTC | CASSLDGQSLNIQYF | TRBJ2-4 | . | 15 | . | TRBV9
TGCGCCAGCAGCTTGGACAGGGCCCCGCAGTACTTC | CASSLDRAPQYF | TRBJ2-7 | . | 12 | . | TRBV5-1